One and the same sample provided the 4 T cell receptor beta chains below, sequenced in a study of graft-versus-host responses after intestinal transplantation (dated by TCRdb to the early 2020s). What the time point label conveys for this sample: cells obtained before transplantation from donor or recipient. Library preparation was by the immunoSEQ multiplex PCR assay. This immuneACCESS table, as held by TCRdb, lists in-frame sequences with V and J called but not all clones. Of the missing ones, under half trace to an unresolved V gene in checked studies; the others have no known cause. This sample gives some 19,000 clones in total; roughly 36% of them show up just once. 1.5% to 2.5% of the sample lies in the top ten. The sample here was alloreactive CD4+ T cells from a mixed lymphocyte reaction culture, taken before transplantation. The cell subset or site label for this specimen denotes: CFSE-low proliferating T cells sorted from roughly six-day pre-transplant mixed lymphocyte reaction (GvH or HvG direction). These receptors were collected from a human patient who was an organ donor for intestinal transplantation.

This chain links TRBV6-1 with TRBJ2-1; maybe TRBD1 (6 bases). The CDR3 covers 15 residues. Germline-derived CDR1 and CDR2 are MNHNS and SASEGT. The V end lost 5 bases, the J end lost 7 bases, and 18 bases lay between the germline ends. In DNA form, the CDR3 reads TGTGCCAGCAGTACGACAGGAGGCAGAGGAAATGAGCAGTTCTTC. Translating it yields CASSTTGGRGNEQFF.

The V and J genes are TRBV5-4 and TRBJ2-3; weak D call: TRBD2 (5 bases). The V gene lost 6 bases and the J gene lost 1 base, with 9 bases spanning the gap. Germline loops: CDR1 SGHNT, CDR2 YYREEE (reference sequence). The CDR3 contains 13 residues. The CDR3 sequence: CASNQAGTDTQYF. The CDR3, as DNA: TGTGCCAGCAACCAAGCGGGCACAGATACGCAGTATTTT.

V gene TRBV7-9 combines with J gene TRBJ1-3; no firm D call. The germline V gene encodes CDR1 SEHNR and CDR2 FQNEAQ (reference sequence). This CDR3 contains 15 residues. Trimming pared 1 base from V and 0 bases from J, leaving 7 bases between. DNA for the CDR3: TGTGCCAGCAGCTTAGGAGGGTCCTCTGGAAACACCATATATTTT. Amino acid sequence: CASSLGGSSGNTIYF.

This clone came up a few times. The gene calls are TRBV6-5 and TRBJ2-3; 9 bases line up with TRBD1. The CDR3 totals 14 residues. Losses at the gene ends were 10 bases for V and 1 base for J; bases not matched to a gene: 6. Germline V CDR1 and CDR2: MNHEY, SVGAGI. The CDR3 coding sequence is TGTGCCATCAGCCGGGACAGGGGCACAGATACGCAGTATTTT. Translation: CAISRDRGTDTQYF.